This T cell receptor (beta chain) was retrieved from a study of T cells after yellow fever vaccination. Study overall: Some fractions had low cell numbers, and these were prepared with SMART-Seq v4 Ultra Low Input.

TCR cDNA, made by 5'RACE template switching, carried an added universal primer site and UMIs. TCRdb fed the 5' RACE reads into MiXCR, producing one record per CDR3 protein. The sample records 200,000 to 300,000 distinct CDR3 sequences, 6% to 7.5% being singletons. CDR3 length: 14 residues. The germline gives CDR1 SGHTA, CDR2 FQGNSA. With V trimmed by 0 bases and J by 9 bases, 1 base remained unmatched. This clonotype was detected only once. The sample here was CD4+ T cells sorted from PBMCs, taken 15 days after the yellow fever booster vaccination. The V gene is TRBV7-2, the J gene TRBJ1-5; TRBD1 agrees at 11 bases. This TCR came from a man aged 25-45 years who received the YFV17D yellow fever vaccine. CDR3 DNA sequence: TGTGCCAGCAGCTTAGCCGGGACAGGGGGGCCCCAGCATTTT. Encoded protein: CASSLAGTGGPQHF. Full variable domain (missing parts from reference TRBV7-2 and TRBJ1-5): GAGVSQSPSNKVTEKGKDVELRCDPISGHTALYWYRQSLGQGLEFLIYFQGNSAPDKSGLPSDRFSAERTGGSVSTLTIQRTQQEDSAVYLCASSLAGTGGPQHFGDGTRLSIL.